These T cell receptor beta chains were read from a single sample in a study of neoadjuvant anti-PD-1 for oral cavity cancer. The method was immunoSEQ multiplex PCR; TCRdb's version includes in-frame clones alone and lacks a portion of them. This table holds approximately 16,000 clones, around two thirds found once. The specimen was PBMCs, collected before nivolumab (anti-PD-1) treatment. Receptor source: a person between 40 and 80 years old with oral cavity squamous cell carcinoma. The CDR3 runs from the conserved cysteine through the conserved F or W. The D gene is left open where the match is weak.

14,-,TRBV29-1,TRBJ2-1,CSVEEPSSYNEQFF
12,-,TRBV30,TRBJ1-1,CAWSVQGTEAFF
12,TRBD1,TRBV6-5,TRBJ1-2,CASSLQGGGYTF
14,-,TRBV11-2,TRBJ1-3,CASRTTGSGNTIYF
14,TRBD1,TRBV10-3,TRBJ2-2,CAISLQGDTGELFF
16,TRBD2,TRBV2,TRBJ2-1,CASSATSASSYNEQFF
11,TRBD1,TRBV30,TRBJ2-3,CAWNPGQGQYF
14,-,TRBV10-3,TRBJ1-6,CAISLDSYNSPLHF
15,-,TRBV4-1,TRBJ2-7,CASSQTSGDSYEQYF
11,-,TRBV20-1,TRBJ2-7,CSALVGYEQYF
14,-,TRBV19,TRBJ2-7,CASSIGSYTSDLYF
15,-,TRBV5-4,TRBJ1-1,CASSLSSRDMSEAFF
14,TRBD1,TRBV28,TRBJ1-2,CASRDRWQDYGYTF
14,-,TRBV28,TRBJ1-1,CASSDGRMNTEAFF
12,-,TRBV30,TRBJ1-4,CAWSGVNEKLFF
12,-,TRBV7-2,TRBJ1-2,CASSLDRVGYTF
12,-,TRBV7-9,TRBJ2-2,CASSFFPGELFF
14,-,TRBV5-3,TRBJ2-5,CARSLAGKFETQYF
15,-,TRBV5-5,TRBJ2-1,CASSLSSGDHNEQFF
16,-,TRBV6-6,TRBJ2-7,CASSYQKNDKFYEQYF
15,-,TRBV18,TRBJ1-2,CASSRTTGRDYGYTF
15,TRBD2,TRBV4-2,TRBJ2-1,CASSQEGGNWDEQFF
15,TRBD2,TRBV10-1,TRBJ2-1,CASSERREGYNEQFF
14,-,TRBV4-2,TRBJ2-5,CASSQDPGVETQYF
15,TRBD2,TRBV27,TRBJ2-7,CASSFSASGIYEQYF
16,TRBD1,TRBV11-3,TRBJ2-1,CASSPFEGTGLNEQFF
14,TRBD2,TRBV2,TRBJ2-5,CASIRWEGEETQYF
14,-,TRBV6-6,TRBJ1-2,CASSLNREGYGYTF
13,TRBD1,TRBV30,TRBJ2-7,CAWGTGPPYEQYF
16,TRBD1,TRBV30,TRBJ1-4,CASQQGTYATNEKLFF
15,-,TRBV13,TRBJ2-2,CASSATGRGTGELFF
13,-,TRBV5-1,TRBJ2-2,CASSSFSGGELFF
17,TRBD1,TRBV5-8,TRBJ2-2,CASSLAGTGVDTGELFF
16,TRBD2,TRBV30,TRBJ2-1,CAWATGLAGAGDEQFF
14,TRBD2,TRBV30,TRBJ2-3,CAWSVASGTGTQYF
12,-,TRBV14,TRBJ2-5,CASSQVPETQYF
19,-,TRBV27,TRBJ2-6,CASSLSWQNYLSGANVLTF
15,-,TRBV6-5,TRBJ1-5,CASSPSGQRGQPQHF
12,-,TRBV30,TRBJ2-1,CALTGYYNEQFF
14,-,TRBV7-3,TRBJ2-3,CASSPDRSTDTQYF
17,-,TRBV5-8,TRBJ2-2,CASSLGGKGTNTGELFF
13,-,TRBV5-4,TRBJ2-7,CASSPTWGGEQYF
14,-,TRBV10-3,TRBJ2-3,CAISEWEQADTQYF
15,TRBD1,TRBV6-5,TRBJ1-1,CASSPLDRAYTEAFF
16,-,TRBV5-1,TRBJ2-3,CASSPGSAISTDTQYF
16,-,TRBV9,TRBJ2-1,CASSGSGTGSYNEQFF
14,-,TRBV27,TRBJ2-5,CASSLSPLGETQYF
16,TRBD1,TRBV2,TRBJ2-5,CASSEGDSLRRETQYF